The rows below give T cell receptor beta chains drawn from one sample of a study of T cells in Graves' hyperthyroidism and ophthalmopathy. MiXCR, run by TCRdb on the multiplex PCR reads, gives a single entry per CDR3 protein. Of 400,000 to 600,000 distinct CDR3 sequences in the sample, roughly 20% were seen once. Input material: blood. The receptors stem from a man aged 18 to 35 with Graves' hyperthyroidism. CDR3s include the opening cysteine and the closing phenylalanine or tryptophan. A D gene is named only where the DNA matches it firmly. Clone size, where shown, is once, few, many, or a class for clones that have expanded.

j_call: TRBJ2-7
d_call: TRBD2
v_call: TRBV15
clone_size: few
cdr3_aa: CATSRTRTSGSAMYEQYF
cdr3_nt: TGTGCCACCAGTCGGACTCGGACTAGCGGGAGCGCCATGTACGAGCAGTACTTC

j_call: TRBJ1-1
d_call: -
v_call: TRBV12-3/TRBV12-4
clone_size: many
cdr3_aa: CASSWSGPDEAFF
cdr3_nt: TGTGCCAGCAGTTGGAGTGGGCCAGATGAAGCTTTCTTT

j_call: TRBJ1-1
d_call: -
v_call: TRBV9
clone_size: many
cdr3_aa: CASSRLGTEAFF
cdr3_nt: TGTGCCAGCAGCCGATTGGGGACTGAAGCTTTCTTT

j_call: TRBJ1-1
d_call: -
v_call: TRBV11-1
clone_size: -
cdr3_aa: CASSLAGFSAARGARTEAFF
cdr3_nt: TGTGCCAGCAGCTTAGCCGGGTTTTCGGCCGCACGGGGGGCGAGGACTGAAGCTTTCTTT

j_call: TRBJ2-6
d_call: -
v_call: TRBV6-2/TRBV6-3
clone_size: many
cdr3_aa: CASSYSWGKGANVLTF
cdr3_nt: TGTGCCAGCAGTTACTCGTGGGGGAAAGGGGCCAACGTCCTGACTTTC

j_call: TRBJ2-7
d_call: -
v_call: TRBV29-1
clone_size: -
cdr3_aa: CSVEANRDPYEQYF
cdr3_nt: TGCAGCGTTGAAGCGAACAGGGACCCCTACGAGCAGTACTTC

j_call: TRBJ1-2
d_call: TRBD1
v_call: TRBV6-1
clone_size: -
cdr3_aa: CASSVWTGGGDGYTF
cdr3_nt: TGTGCCAGCAGCGTGTGGACAGGTGGTGGTGATGGCTACACCTTC

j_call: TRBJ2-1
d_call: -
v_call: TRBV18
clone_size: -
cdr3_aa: CASSPLGQDSSYNEQFF
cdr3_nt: TGTGCCAGCTCACCACTAGGGCAGGATAGCTCCTACAATGAGCAGTTCTTC

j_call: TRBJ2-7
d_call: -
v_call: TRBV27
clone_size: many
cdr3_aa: CASSFVGGIYEQYF
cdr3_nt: TGTGCCAGCAGTTTCGTGGGCGGAATCTACGAGCAGTACTTC

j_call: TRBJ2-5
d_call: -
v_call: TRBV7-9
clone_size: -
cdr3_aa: CASSLMDYQETQYF
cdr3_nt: TGTGCCAGCAGCTTGATGGACTACCAAGAGACCCAGTACTTC

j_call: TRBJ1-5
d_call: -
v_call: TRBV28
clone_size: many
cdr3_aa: CASSFGLRGGNQPQHF
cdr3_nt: TGTGCCAGCAGTTTCGGTCTCAGGGGAGGAAATCAGCCCCAGCATTTT

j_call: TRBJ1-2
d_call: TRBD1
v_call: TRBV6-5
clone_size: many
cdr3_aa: CASSRDRGRVTYGYTF
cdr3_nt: TGTGCCAGCAGTAGGGACAGGGGGCGCGTTACCTATGGCTACACCTTC

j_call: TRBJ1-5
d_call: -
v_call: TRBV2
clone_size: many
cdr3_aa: CASSPQGLRSNQPQHF
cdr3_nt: TGTGCCAGCAGTCCTCAAGGGTTGCGCAGCAATCAGCCCCAGCATTTT

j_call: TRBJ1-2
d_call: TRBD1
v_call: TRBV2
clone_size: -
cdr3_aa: CASSVKDRGSFGYTF
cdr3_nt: TGTGCCAGCAGCGTAAAGGACAGGGGAAGTTTTGGCTACACCTTC

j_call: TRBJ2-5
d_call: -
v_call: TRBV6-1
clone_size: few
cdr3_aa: CASSEEAGAGGETQYF
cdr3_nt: TGTGCCAGCAGTGAAGAAGCGGGTGCAGGGGGAGAGACCCAGTACTTC

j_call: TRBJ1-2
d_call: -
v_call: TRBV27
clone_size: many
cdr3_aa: CASSLSGAVYGYTF
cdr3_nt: TGTGCCAGCAGTTTATCAGGGGCTGTCTATGGCTACACCTTC

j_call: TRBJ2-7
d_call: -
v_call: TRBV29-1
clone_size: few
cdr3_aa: CSVGTASYEQYF
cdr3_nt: TGCAGCGTTGGGACAGCGTCCTACGAGCAGTACTTC

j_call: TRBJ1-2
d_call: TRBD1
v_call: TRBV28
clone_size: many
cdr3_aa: CASSLTGGAGYTF
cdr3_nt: TGTGCCAGCAGTTTAACAGGGGGCGCTGGCTACACCTTC

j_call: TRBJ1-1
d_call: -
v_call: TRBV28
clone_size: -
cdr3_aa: CASREGLGTEAFF
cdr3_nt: TGTGCCAGCAGAGAGGGGCTGGGGACTGAAGCTTTCTTT

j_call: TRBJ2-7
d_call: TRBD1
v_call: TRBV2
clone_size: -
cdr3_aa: CASTRTGGPYEQYF
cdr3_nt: TGTGCCAGCACCAGGACAGGGGGGCCCTACGAGCAGTACTTC

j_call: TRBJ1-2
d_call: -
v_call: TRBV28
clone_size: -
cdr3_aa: CASSVESARDNDGYTF
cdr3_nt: TGTGCCAGCAGCGTGGAGTCGGCCAGAGATAACGATGGCTACACCTTC

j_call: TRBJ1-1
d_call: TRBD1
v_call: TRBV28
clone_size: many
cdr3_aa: CASSNPGQGNTEAFF
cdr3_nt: TGTGCCAGCAGTAACCCCGGACAGGGGAACACTGAAGCTTTCTTT

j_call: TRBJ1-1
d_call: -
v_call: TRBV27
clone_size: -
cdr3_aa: CASSSRVQAFF
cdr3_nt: TGTGCCAGCAGTTCGCGGGTACAAGCTTTCTTT

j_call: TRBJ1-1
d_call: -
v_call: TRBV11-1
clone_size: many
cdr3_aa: CASSWVKAAEAFF
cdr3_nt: TGTGCCAGCAGCTGGGTTAAGGCAGCTGAAGCTTTCTTT

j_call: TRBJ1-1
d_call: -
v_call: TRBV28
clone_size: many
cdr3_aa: CASSLDPGGAFF
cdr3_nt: TGTGCCAGCAGTCTCGACCCCGGAGGAGCTTTCTTT

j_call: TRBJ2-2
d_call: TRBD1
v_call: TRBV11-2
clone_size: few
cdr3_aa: CASRDRGPGGELFF
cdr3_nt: TGTGCCAGCAGGGACAGGGGGCCTGGTGGGGAGCTGTTTTTT

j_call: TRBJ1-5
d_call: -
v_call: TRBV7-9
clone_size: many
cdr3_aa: CASSFGGDQPQHF
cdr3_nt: TGTGCCAGCAGCTTCGGGGGGGATCAGCCCCAGCATTTT

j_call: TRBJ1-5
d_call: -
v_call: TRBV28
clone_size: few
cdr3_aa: CASSPVGGAGNQPQHF
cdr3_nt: TGTGCCAGCAGCCCTGTGGGGGGGGCAGGCAATCAGCCCCAGCATTTT

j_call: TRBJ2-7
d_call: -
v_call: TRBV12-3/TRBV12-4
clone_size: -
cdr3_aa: CASSYRDANYEQYF
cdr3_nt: TGTGCCAGCAGCTACCGGGACGCGAACTACGAGCAGTACTTC

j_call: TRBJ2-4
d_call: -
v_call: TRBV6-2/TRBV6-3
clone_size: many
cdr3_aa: CASGEDWAKNIQYF
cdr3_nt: TGTGCCAGCGGAGAAGACTGGGCCAAAAACATTCAGTACTTC

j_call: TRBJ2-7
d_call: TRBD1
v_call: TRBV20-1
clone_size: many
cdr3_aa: CSAPRQGRYEQYF
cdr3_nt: TGCAGTGCCCCTAGACAGGGGAGGTACGAGCAGTACTTC

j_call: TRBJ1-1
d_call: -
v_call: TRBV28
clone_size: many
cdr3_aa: CASSFWGFAEAFF
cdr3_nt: TGTGCCAGCAGTTTCTGGGGTTTCGCTGAAGCTTTCTTT

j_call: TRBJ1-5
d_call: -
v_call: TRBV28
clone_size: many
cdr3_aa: CASSLYGGNQPQHF
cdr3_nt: TGTGCCAGCAGTTTATATGGGGGAAATCAGCCCCAGCATTTT

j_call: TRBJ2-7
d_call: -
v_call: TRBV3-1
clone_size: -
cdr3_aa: CASSRTRFGEQYF
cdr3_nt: TGTGCCAGCAGCCGAACCAGGTTTGGCGAGCAGTACTTC

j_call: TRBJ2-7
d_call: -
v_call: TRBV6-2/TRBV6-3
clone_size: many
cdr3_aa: CASSYSKTGTYEQYF
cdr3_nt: TGTGCCAGCAGTTACTCGAAGACAGGAACCTACGAGCAGTACTTC

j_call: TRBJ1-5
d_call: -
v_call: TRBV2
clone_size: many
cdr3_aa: CASSDRFNQPQHF
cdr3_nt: TGTGCCAGCAGTGACCGGTTTAATCAGCCCCAGCATTTT

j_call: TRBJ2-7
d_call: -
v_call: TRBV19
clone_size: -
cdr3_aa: CACRFGIEQYF
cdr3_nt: TGTGCCTGTCGTTTCGGAATTGAGCAGTACTTC

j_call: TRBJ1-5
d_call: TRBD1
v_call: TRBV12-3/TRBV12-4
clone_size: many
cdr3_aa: CASTLGQGHQPQHF
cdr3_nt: TGTGCCAGCACCTTGGGACAGGGCCATCAGCCCCAGCATTTT

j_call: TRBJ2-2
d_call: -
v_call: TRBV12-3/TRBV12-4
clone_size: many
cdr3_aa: CASTPPNTGELFF
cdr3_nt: TGTGCCAGCACCCCCCCTAACACCGGGGAGCTGTTTTTT

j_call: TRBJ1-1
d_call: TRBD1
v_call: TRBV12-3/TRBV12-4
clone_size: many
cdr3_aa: CASSPRRRTGSPQAFF
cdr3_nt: TGTGCCAGCAGTCCCCGCCGACGGACAGGTTCGCCCCAAGCTTTCTTT

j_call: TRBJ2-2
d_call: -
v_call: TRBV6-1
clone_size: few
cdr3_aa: CASSPKGVLNTGELFF
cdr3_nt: TGTGCCAGCAGCCCAAAGGGGGTCCTTAACACCGGGGAGCTGTTTTTT

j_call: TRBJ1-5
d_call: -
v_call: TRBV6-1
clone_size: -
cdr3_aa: CASTRGGQPQHF
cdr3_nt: TGTGCCAGCACCCGGGGCGGTCAGCCCCAGCATTTT

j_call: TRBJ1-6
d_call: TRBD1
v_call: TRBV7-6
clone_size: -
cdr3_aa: CASSSYLRDRGNSPLHF
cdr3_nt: TGTGCCAGCAGCTCATACCTCCGGGACAGGGGTAATTCACCCCTCCACTTT

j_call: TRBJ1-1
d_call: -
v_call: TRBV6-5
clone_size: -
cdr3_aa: CASSYWPNTEAFF
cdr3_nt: TGTGCCAGCAGTTACTGGCCTAACACTGAAGCTTTCTTT

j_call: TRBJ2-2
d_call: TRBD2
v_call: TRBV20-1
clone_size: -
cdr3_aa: CSGASGMGTGELFF
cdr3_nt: TGCAGTGGGGCTAGCGGGATGGGCACCGGGGAGCTGTTTTTT

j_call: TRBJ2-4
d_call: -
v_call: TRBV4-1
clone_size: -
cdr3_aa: CASSQGRLGAKNIQYF
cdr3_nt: TGCGCCAGCAGCCAAGGGAGGCTGGGGGCCAAAAACATTCAGTACTTC

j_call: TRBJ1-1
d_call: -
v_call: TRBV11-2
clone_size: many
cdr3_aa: CASSLSDEAFF
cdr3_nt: TGTGCCAGCAGCTTATCGGATGAAGCTTTCTTT

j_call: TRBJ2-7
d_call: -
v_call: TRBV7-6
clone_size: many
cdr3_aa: CASSLWEQDKEQYF
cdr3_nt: TGTGCCAGCAGCTTATGGGAGCAGGATAAGGAGCAGTACTTC

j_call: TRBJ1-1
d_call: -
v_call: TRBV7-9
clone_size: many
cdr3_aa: CASSLNQGTEAFF
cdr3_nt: TGTGCCAGCAGCTTGAACCAGGGCACTGAAGCTTTCTTT

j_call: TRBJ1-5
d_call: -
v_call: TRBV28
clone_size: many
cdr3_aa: CASSLQGHTNQPQHF
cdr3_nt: TGTGCCAGCAGTTTGCAGGGGCACACCAATCAGCCCCAGCATTTT

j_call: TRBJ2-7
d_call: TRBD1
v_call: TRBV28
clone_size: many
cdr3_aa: CASSIPTGGPTEQYF
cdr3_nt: TGTGCCAGCAGCATCCCTACAGGGGGCCCCACCGAGCAGTACTTC

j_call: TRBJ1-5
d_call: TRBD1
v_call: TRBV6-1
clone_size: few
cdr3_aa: CASSPRTGAQPQHF
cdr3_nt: TGTGCCAGCAGTCCCCGCACAGGGGCTCAGCCCCAGCATTTT

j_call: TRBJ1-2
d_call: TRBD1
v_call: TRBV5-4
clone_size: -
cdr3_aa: CASSQGQGAEYGYTF
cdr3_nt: TGTGCCAGCAGCCAGGGACAGGGGGCGGAGTATGGCTACACCTTC